This T cell receptor beta chain emerged from a study of T cells in Graves' hyperthyroidism and ophthalmopathy. Overall study findings and caveats: Peripheral blood also featured most of the thyroid clonotypes expanded above 0.001.

This clonotype has a count of ten or more. Antigen unknown. The CDR3 sequence is 15 residues long. Germline assignment: CDR1 LGHDT and CDR2 YNNKEL (reference sequence). V was pared by 3 bases and J by 5 bases, with 4 bases of the junction left unmatched. RNA transcripts served as the template for amplifying TCR beta CDR3 regions. When the TCR CDR3 underwent first-round RT-PCR, the HTBI primer set was used. TCRdb ran MiXCR on the multiplex PCR reads and lists one entry per CDR3 protein. Among roughly 400,000 distinct CDR3 sequences, about 14% were seen once, and the ten largest hold around 27%. The rearrangement links TRBV3-1 to TRBJ2-2, with TRBD2 matching 9 bases. This TCR derives from a man in his fifties or sixties with Graves' ophthalmopathy. The material sequenced was blood. The CDR3 sequence is CASSHGSGRTGELFF. Here the CDR3 DNA reads TGTGCCAGCAGCCACGGTAGCGGGAGAACCGGGGAGCTGTTTTTT.